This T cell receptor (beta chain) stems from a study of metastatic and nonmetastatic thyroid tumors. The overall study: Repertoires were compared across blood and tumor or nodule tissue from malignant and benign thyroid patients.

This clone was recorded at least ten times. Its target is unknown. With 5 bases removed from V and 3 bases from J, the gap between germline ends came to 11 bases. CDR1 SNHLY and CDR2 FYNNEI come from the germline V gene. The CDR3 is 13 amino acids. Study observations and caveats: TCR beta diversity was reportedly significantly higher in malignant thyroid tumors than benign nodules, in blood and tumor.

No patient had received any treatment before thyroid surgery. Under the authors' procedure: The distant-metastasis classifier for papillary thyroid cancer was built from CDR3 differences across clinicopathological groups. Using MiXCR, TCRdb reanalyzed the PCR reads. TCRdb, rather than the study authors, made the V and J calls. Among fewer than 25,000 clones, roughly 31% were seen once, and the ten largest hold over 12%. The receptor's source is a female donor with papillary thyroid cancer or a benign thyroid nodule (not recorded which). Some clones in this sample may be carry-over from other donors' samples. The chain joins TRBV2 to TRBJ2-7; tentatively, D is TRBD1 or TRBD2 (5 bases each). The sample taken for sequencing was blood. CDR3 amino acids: CASSRDGNYEQYF. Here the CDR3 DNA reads TGTGCCAGCAGTCGGGACGGAAACTACGAGCAGTACTTC.